The 19 T cell receptor beta chains presented below share a single source sample, sequenced in a study of blood T cell repertoires in COVID-19. The repertoire was sequenced with immunoSEQ multiplex PCR; TCRdb's copy has only in-frame clones and lacks some. Here the sample spans hundreds of thousands of clones, less than 90% being singletons. The sequenced material came from peripheral blood. The receptors here all came from a woman aged 55-69 years with COVID-19, enrolled during active disease.

The chain is built from TRBV6-6 and TRBJ2-1; TRBD1 agrees at 11 bases. J was trimmed by 7 bases and V by 6 bases; bases with no gene match: 8. The CDR3 extends over 15 amino acids. Per germline, CDR1 MNHNY and CDR2 SVGAGI (reference sequence). The CDR3 region has the DNA TGTGCCAGCAGCCTAAGCGGACAGGGGGCGAATGAGCAGTTCTTC. It translates to CASSLSGQGANEQFF.

The chain links TRBV6-5 to TRBJ1-1, with a weak D call TRBD1 (6 bases). The CDR3 has 13 residues. The V and J ends lost 2 bases and 7 bases respectively, with 11 bases between them. Germline loops: CDR1 MNHEY, CDR2 SVGAGI. CDR3 amino acids: CASSYGNRDEAFF. The DNA for the CDR3 is TGTGCCAGCAGTTACGGGAACAGGGATGAAGCTTTCTTT.

The rearrangement links TRBV12-3 or TRBV12-4 to TRBJ1-1; tentative D call: TRBD1 (5 bases). CDR3 length: 13 amino acids. Deletions cut 5 bases from V and 1 base from J, with 8 bases between. The CDR3 is CASSKQENTEAFF. The CDR3 nucleotides are TGTGCCAGCAGTAAACAGGAGAACACTGAAGCTTTCTTT.

This clone was seen repeatedly, ten times or more. The genes are TRBV7-3 and TRBJ2-3; 8 bases are shared with TRBD1. J gave up 2 bases and V 3 bases, and 13 bases lay outside the gene matches. The CDR3 extends over 18 amino acids. Looked up from germline, CDR1 is SGHTA and CDR2 is FQGTGA. DNA of the CDR3: TGTGCCAGCAGCTTGGGGGCTCGGGACAGGAACTACACAGATACGCAGTATTTT. Encoded protein: CASSLGARDRNYTDTQYF.

This chain links TRBV24-1 with TRBJ2-5; 7 bases line up with TRBD2. With 4 bases clipped from V and 2 bases from J, the junction kept 9 bases outside the gene matches. The CDR3 consists of 16 residues. Germline CDR1 is KGHDR and CDR2 is SFDVKD. CDR3 residues: CATSDSAAGQQETQYF. The CDR3, as DNA: TGTGCCACCAGTGACTCAGCAGCGGGGCAACAAGAGACCCAGTACTTC.

This rearrangement joins TRBV5-1 to TRBJ2-7, with a tentative D call TRBD2 (6 bases). The CDR3 has 14 residues. CDR1 is SGHRS, CDR2 YFSETQ, per germline. V lost 4 bases, J lost 6 bases, and 17 bases lay in between. DNA for the CDR3: TGCGCCAGCAGCACCGCGGGGACCGCCGGCGAGCAGTACTTC. This encodes CASSTAGTAGEQYF.

The V call is TRBV7-3, the J call TRBJ2-1, with D perhaps matching TRBD1 (5 bases). The V and J ends lost 4 bases and 10 bases respectively, with 11 bases between them. Germline CDR1 reads SGHTA; CDR2 reads FQGTGA. The CDR3 has 12 residues. CDR3 region: CASSSYGAEQFF. CDR3 bases: TGTGCCAGCAGCTCCTATGGGGCCGAGCAGTTCTTC.

This chain joins TRBV19 and TRBJ1-1; D is perhaps TRBD1 (5 bases). V dropped 6 bases and J dropped 7 bases, with 15 bases sitting between them. This CDR3 region has 13 residues. Germline lookup yields CDR1 LNHDA and CDR2 SQIVND (reference sequence). The CDR3 sequence is CASSHKAGIEAFF. The CDR3 DNA is TGTGCCAGTAGCCACAAGGCAGGGATTGAAGCTTTCTTT.

This clone was observed a single time. This chain connects TRBV7-3 to TRBJ2-1, with 10 bases aligning to TRBD2. Germline CDR1 is SGHTA and CDR2 is FQGTGA. The CDR3 consists of 16 residues. V lost 5 bases to trimming and J lost 5 bases; unmatched junction nucleotides: 9. The CDR3 sequence is CASSPVGLADNNEQFF. In DNA, the CDR3 is TGTGCCAGCAGCCCAGTCGGACTAGCGGATAACAATGAGCAGTTCTTC.

This clone was detected once. This chain connects TRBV29-1 to TRBJ1-2; TRBD1 might be the D (5 bases). This CDR3 is 12 amino acids long. V lost 1 base, J lost 8 bases, and 11 bases lay in between. Looked up from germline, CDR1 is SQVTM and CDR2 is ANQGSEA. The CDR3 DNA reads as TGCAGCGTTGAAGGGGGAGGGGACGGCTACACCTTC. Protein product: CSVEGGGDGYTF.

The rearrangement joins TRBV5-5 to TRBJ2-3, with no clear D. V was pared by 7 bases and J by 3 bases, with 24 bases between. The CDR3 sequence is 17 residues long. Germline CDR1 is SGHKS and CDR2 is YYEKEE (reference sequence). DNA of the CDR3: TGTGCCAGCCTCCGGGTTCGTGGCTTCCTTGGGACAGATACGCAGTATTTT. It is translated as CASLRVRGFLGTDTQYF.

In its sample, this clone was seen once. The CDR3 sequence is CASSTPSGGVYGYTF. As DNA, the CDR3 is TGTGCCAGTAGTACACCCTCGGGGGGGGTCTATGGCTACACCTTC. This chain joins TRBV19 and TRBJ1-2; D may be TRBD1 (5 bases). The length of the CDR3 is 15 residues. V dropped 4 bases and J dropped 4 bases, with 16 bases sitting between them. Germline CDR1 reads LNHDA; CDR2 reads SQIVND (reference sequence).

This chain joins TRBV6-4 and TRBJ2-1; a possible D gene is TRBD1 (6 bases). The CDR3 loop spans 14 amino acids. The V gene's germline CDR1 is MRHNA and CDR2 SNTAGT. With 2 bases removed from V and 8 bases from J, the gap between germline ends came to 13 bases. In DNA form, the CDR3 reads TGTGCCAGCAGTGACCCAGGGGAGAGGGATGAGCAGTTCTTC. Amino acids: CASSDPGERDEQFF.

This clone has a handful of counts. The chain combines TRBV19 with TRBJ2-2, with TRBD1 identical over 9 bases. The V gene's germline CDR1 is LNHDA and CDR2 SQIVND (reference sequence). This CDR3 has 16 residues. V shed 6 bases and J 7 bases; nucleotides not matched to a gene: 12. The CDR3 reads CASRVYRDRVDGELFF. The CDR3, as DNA: TGTGCCAGTAGAGTATACCGGGACAGGGTTGACGGGGAGCTGTTTTTT.

This chain links TRBV30 with TRBJ1-1, with D tentatively TRBD1 (6 bases). The CDR3 is 15 amino acids. Trimming took 2 bases from V and 0 from J, leaving 13 bases between them. Germline values: CDR1 GTSNPN, CDR2 SVGIG (reference sequence). CDR3 region: CAWSLPRGLNTEAFF. Here the CDR3 DNA reads TGTGCCTGGAGTCTTCCCAGGGGTCTGAACACTGAAGCTTTCTTT.

This clone has only a few counts. The chain combines TRBV5-1 with TRBJ2-7; 7 nucleotides align to TRBD1. Germline V gives CDR1 SGHRS, CDR2 YFSETQ. The CDR3 spans 14 residues. With 2 bases clipped from V and 3 bases from J, the junction kept 5 bases outside the gene matches. CDR3 residues: CASSLQGQIYEQYF. DNA of the CDR3: TGCGCCAGCAGCTTACAGGGACAGATCTACGAGCAGTACTTC. Supplemented by reference TRBV5-1 and TRBJ2-7, the full variable domain reads KAGVTQTPRYLIKTRGQQVTLSCSPISGHRSVSWYQQTPGQGLQFLFEYFSETQRNKGNFPGRFSGRQFSNSRSEMNVSTLELGDSALYLCASSLQGQIYEQYFGPGTRLTVT.

This clone has just a few counts. CDR3 in DNA: TGTGCCACCAGCAGGGAGTCTTTGAAATCACTCTCCTACGAGCAGTACTTC. Translated: CATSRESLKSLSYEQYF. This chain links TRBV15 with TRBJ2-7, with D uncertain. V lost 3 bases and J lost 0, with 18 bases in between. CDR3 length equals 17 residues. CDR1 and CDR2 from the germline V gene are LNHNV and YYDKDF (reference sequence).

The V gene is TRBV6-5, the J gene TRBJ2-7; tentatively, D is TRBD1 (5 bases). V lost 7 bases, J lost 2 bases, and 15 bases lay in between. CDR3 size: 14 residues. The V gene's germline CDR1 is MNHEY and CDR2 SVGAGI. The CDR3 region is CASTSQGNPYEQYF. CDR3 coding DNA: TGTGCCAGCACCTCCCAGGGTAACCCCTACGAGCAGTACTTC.

The chain is built from TRBV4-1 and TRBJ2-7; 10 bases fit TRBD2. The CDR3 is 14 residues long. V lost 4 bases to trimming and J lost 4 bases; unmatched junction nucleotides: 4. Germline lookup yields CDR1 MGHRA and CDR2 YSYEKL. The CDR3, as DNA: TGCGCCAGCAGCCCTAGCGGGGGAAATTACGAGCAGTACTTC. Its protein is CASSPSGGNYEQYF.